This T cell receptor (beta chain) was obtained from a study of T cells in Graves' hyperthyroidism and ophthalmopathy. Study conclusions and caveats: A model using 13 V-J features told ophthalmopathy apart from stable hyperthyroidism. Peripheral blood also featured most of the thyroid clonotypes expanded above 0.001.

Template material for amplifying TCR beta CDR3 regions consisted of RNA transcripts. First-round RT-PCR with HTBI primers amplified the TCR CDR3 region. Each CDR3 protein gets one entry after TCRdb re-called the multiplex PCR reads with MiXCR. The data show hundreds of thousands of distinct CDR3 sequences, about 20% seen once. A remark on this clonotype: Its target is unknown.

Ophthalmopathy patients had Clinical Activity Score at least 3, NOSPECS grade at least 4, duration under 3 months. The CDR3 extends over 15 amino acids. Germline CDR1 is SGHNT and CDR2 is YYREEE (reference sequence). With 2 bases removed from V and 6 bases from J, the gap between germline ends came to 18 bases. The chain recombines TRBV5-4 with TRBJ2-7, with TRBD2 as a possible D gene (6 bases). The receptor was isolated from a young man with Graves' ophthalmopathy. The source material was blood. CDR3 protein: CASSFGGASAREQYF. CDR3 bases: TGTGCCAGCAGCTTCGGGGGAGCCTCCGCTCGCGAGCAGTACTTC. Full variable domain (rest looked up from reference TRBV5-4 and TRBJ2-7): ETGVTQSPTHLIKTRGQQVTLRCSSQSGHNTVSWYQQALGQGPQFIFQYYREEENGRGNFPPRFSGLQFPNYSSELNVNALELDDSALYLCASSFGGASAREQYFGPGTRLTVT.